This is a list of T cell receptor beta chains from one sample in a study of T cells in Graves' hyperthyroidism and ophthalmopathy. TCRdb recomputed calls from the multiplex PCR reads with MiXCR, one row per CDR3 protein. This sample has approximately 530,000 distinct CDR3 sequences, with approximately 20% found just once. The source material was blood. Receptors originate from a man aged 40-49 years with Graves' ophthalmopathy. CDR3s include the opening cysteine and the closing phenylalanine or tryptophan. Fields, in order: D gene, V gene, J gene, clone size, CDR3 protein, CDR3 DNA. The D gene is left open where the match is weak. Clone size is not always given. Where it is, it says once, few, many or a class for expanded clones.

>NA|TRBV20-1|TRBJ1-1|many
CSAPIRRRGDTEAFF
TGCAGTGCCCCGATCCGTCGACGGGGGGACACTGAAGCTTTCTTT
>NA|TRBV7-3|TRBJ2-1|many
CASSLRVGSSYNEQFF
TGTGCCAGCAGCTTAAGGGTGGGAAGCTCCTACAATGAGCAGTTCTTC
>NA|TRBV6-2/TRBV6-3|TRBJ2-2|NA
CASSQTAYANTGELFF
TGTGCCAGCAGCCAGACGGCTTATGCGAACACCGGGGAGCTGTTTTTT
>NA|TRBV7-2|TRBJ2-7|many
CASSLADSPYEQYF
TGTGCCAGCAGCTTAGCGGACAGCCCCTACGAGCAGTACTTC
>TRBD2|TRBV9|TRBJ2-1|few
CASSVDGTSNNEQFF
TGTGCCAGCAGCGTAGATGGGACTAGCAACAATGAGCAGTTCTTC
>NA|TRBV11-2|TRBJ1-5|NA
CASSSGKGFNQPQHF
TGTGCCAGCAGCTCCGGAAAGGGGTTCAATCAGCCCCAGCATTTT
>NA|TRBV2|TRBJ1-2|NA
CASSDTGYGYTF
TGTGCCAGCAGTGATACAGGCTATGGCTACACCTTC
>TRBD2|TRBV7-3|TRBJ2-3|many
CASSPASGGAPDTQYF
TGTGCCAGCAGCCCAGCTAGCGGGGGGGCCCCAGATACGCAGTATTTT
>NA|TRBV28|TRBJ2-3|few
CASRTPRETDTQYF
TGTGCCAGCAGGACCCCCCGGGAGACAGATACGCAGTATTTT
>NA|TRBV4-1|TRBJ1-2|few
CASSQFTPQGQQGYTF
TGCGCCAGCAGCCAATTCACCCCGCAGGGACAACAGGGCTACACCTTC
>TRBD1|TRBV3-1|TRBJ2-3|few
CASSEGQRNTDTQYF
TGTGCCAGCAGCGAGGGACAGCGCAACACAGATACGCAGTATTTT
>TRBD1|TRBV11-2|TRBJ2-7|many
CASSLGSQGGYEQYF
TGTGCCAGCAGCTTAGGTTCACAGGGGGGCTACGAGCAGTACTTC
>NA|TRBV20-1|TRBJ2-7|many
CSAIPRVLGRPHEQYF
TGCAGTGCTATTCCGAGGGTCCTTGGGAGGCCCCACGAGCAGTACTTC
>NA|TRBV5-1|TRBJ1-2|NA
CASSSGEAPGYTF
TGCGCCAGCAGCTCGGGGGAGGCTCCTGGCTACACCTTC
>NA|TRBV30|TRBJ2-1|NA
CAWNHIGVQFF
TGTGCCTGGAACCACATCGGGGTGCAGTTCTTC
>NA|TRBV30|TRBJ2-3|NA
CAWSPPGTDTQYF
TGTGCCTGGAGTCCCCCCGGGACAGATACGCAGTATTTT
>NA|TRBV5-1|TRBJ2-5|NA
CASSPDRTGPVETQYF
TGCGCCAGCAGCCCGGATAGGACGGGTCCGGTCGAGACCCAGTACTTC
>NA|TRBV19|TRBJ2-3|NA
CASAGVDTQYF
TGTGCCAGTGCAGGGGTAGATACGCAGTATTTT
>NA|TRBV6-1|TRBJ2-6|many
CASRNSGANVLTF
TGTGCCAGCAGAAACTCTGGGGCCAACGTCCTGACTTTC
>NA|TRBV7-2|TRBJ2-7|many
CASSSPGTLSYEQYF
TGTGCCAGCAGTTCTCCCGGGACACTCTCCTACGAGCAGTACTTC
>NA|TRBV28|TRBJ2-7|many
CASSFVTAEQYF
TGTGCCAGCAGTTTCGTGACTGCCGAGCAGTACTTC
>NA|TRBV6-2/TRBV6-3|TRBJ1-2|NA
CASSTGAERFYGYTF
TGTGCCAGCAGTACCGGGGCCGAACGCTTTTATGGCTACACCTTC
>TRBD2|TRBV3-1|TRBJ2-1|many
CASSLWVAGDYNEQFF
TGTGCCAGCAGCCTTTGGGTAGCGGGGGACTACAATGAGCAGTTCTTC
>TRBD1|TRBV3-1|TRBJ1-2|NA
CASSHPQGTYGYTF
TGTGCCAGCAGCCACCCACAGGGGACCTATGGCTACACCTTC
>NA|TRBV4-2|TRBJ1-2|many
CASSQGSGGFYGYTF
TGTGCCAGCAGCCAAGGGTCGGGGGGCTTTTATGGCTACACCTTC
>NA|TRBV28|TRBJ2-7|many
CASGTIHYEQYF
TGTGCCAGTGGTACAATTCACTACGAGCAGTACTTC
>NA|TRBV10-3|TRBJ1-5|NA
CAISDRDKGNQPQHF
TGTGCCATCAGTGATAGGGACAAAGGCAATCAGCCCCAGCATTTT
>TRBD2|TRBV6-2/TRBV6-3|TRBJ2-3|NA
CVSSYPPTSGGSTDTQYF
TGTGTCAGCAGTTACCCCCCGACTAGCGGGGGAAGCACAGATACGCAGTATTTT
>NA|TRBV10-3|TRBJ1-1|NA
CAISESGEKNTEAFF
TGTGCCATCAGTGAGTCTGGGGAAAAAAACACTGAAGCTTTCTTT
>NA|TRBV11-2|TRBJ2-1|NA
CASSFIPGHEQFF
TGTGCCAGCAGCTTTATTCCGGGGCACGAGCAGTTCTTC
>TRBD2|TRBV9|TRBJ2-7|few
CASNPRGLADYEQYF
TGTGCCAGCAATCCTAGGGGACTAGCGGATTACGAGCAGTACTTC
>TRBD2|TRBV20-1|TRBJ2-7|many
CSARGLAGSYEQYF
TGCAGTGCTAGGGGACTAGCGGGCTCCTACGAGCAGTACTTC
>NA|TRBV27|TRBJ1-2|few
CASSSSFPSYYGYTF
TGTGCCAGCAGTTCGTCCTTCCCCTCATACTATGGCTACACCTTC
>NA|TRBV15|TRBJ2-7|few
CATSRTPGEGNEQYF
TGTGCCACCAGCAGGACCCCGGGTGAGGGGAACGAGCAGTACTTC
>TRBD1|TRBV3-1|TRBJ2-7|many
CASSQAGVRTGAYEQYF
TGTGCCAGCAGCCAAGCAGGGGTGAGGACAGGAGCCTACGAGCAGTACTTC
>TRBD2|TRBV6-2/TRBV6-3|TRBJ2-5|few
CASRGASGGLQYF
TGTGCCAGCAGAGGGGCTAGCGGGGGTCTCCAGTACTTC
>TRBD1|TRBV6-1|TRBJ2-7|few
CASSRTGDYYEQYF
TGTGCCAGCAGTAGAACAGGGGATTACTACGAGCAGTACTTC